This T cell receptor (beta chain) comes out of a study of tumour-infiltrating T cells in Burkitt lymphoma. About the study: This cohort included all epidemiological subtypes of Burkitt lymphoma. Productive clonality predicted overall and progression-free survival. Overall study results and limits: Many Burkitt lymphoma patients shared several public clonotypes.

The method was immunoSEQ multiplex PCR; TCRdb's version includes in-frame clones alone and lacks a portion of them. Of about 3,900 clones listed, 13% to 15% are singletons. Concerning this clone: The antigen is undetermined. A read error may account for a junction end that differs from germline.

The CDR3 has 16 residues. Germline-derived CDR1 and CDR2 are SGHTA and FQGNSA. The gene calls are TRBV7-2 and TRBJ2-3; D unclear. The receptor comes from a human donor with Burkitt lymphoma. The sample taken for sequencing was tumor tissue. The CDR3 reads CANSLVRFISTDTQYF. CDR3 bases: TGTGCCAACAGCCTCGTGAGGTTTATTAGCACAGATACGCAGTATTTT.